The source of this TCR beta chain is a study of T cells in Graves' hyperthyroidism and ophthalmopathy. What was amplified from RNA transcripts were TCR beta CDR3 regions. HTBI primers were the set used in a first-round RT-PCR of the TCR CDR3. Via MiXCR, TCRdb re-called the multiplex PCR reads, giving one row per CDR3 protein. The sample includes about 690,000 distinct CDR3 sequences, roughly 17% of them seen just once. The CDR3 is made up of 14 amino acids. Germline loops: CDR1 MNHEY, CDR2 SMNVEV (reference sequence). Study outcomes and limitations: Progression to ophthalmopathy was predicted a median of about six months early.

A few counts support this clonotype. The antigen is not known. The junction and the germline gene differ at one end; a read error may be behind it. The TCR was taken from a middle-aged man with Graves' hyperthyroidism. This chain links TRBV27 with TRBJ2-1; D may be TRBD2 (5 bases). Specimen: blood. CDR3 residues: CASSGLGSNNEQFF. CDR3 DNA: TGTGCCAGCAGTGGACTCGGCTCCAACAATGAGCAGTTCTTC.